Listed below are T cell receptor beta chains from one sample, sequenced in a study of blood T cell repertoires in COVID-19. TCRdb's copy holds only in-frame clones and misses some; the assay was immunoSEQ multiplex PCR. Here the sample spans under 200,000 clones, about 80% being singletons. Sequencing was performed on peripheral blood. These receptors all come from a man aged 65 to 79 with active or convalescent COVID-19. Both conserved end residues are part of each CDR3. The order of the fields is J gene, clone size, D gene, V gene, CDR3 protein, CDR3 DNA. A D gene is named only where the DNA matches it firmly. The size field is filled for only some rows; it gives once, few, many or a size class.

TRBJ1-2,NA,NA,TRBV7-9,CASSNRAGYTF,TGTGCCAGCAGTAACAGGGCTGGCTACACCTTC
TRBJ1-1,NA,TRBD1,TRBV6-5,CASRWDRGTEAFF,TGTGCCAGCAGATGGGACAGGGGCACTGAAGCTTTCTTT
TRBJ1-4,NA,NA,TRBV11-2,CASSLREVPTNEKLFF,TGTGCCAGCAGCCTAAGGGAGGTCCCAACTAATGAAAAACTGTTTTTT
TRBJ2-1,NA,NA,TRBV5-1,CASSSVSGSYNEQFF,TGCGCCAGCAGCTCCGTGTCGGGATCCTACAATGAGCAGTTCTTC
TRBJ1-4,NA,NA,TRBV27,CASSRNVQANEKLFF,TGTGCCAGCAGTCGCAATGTCCAGGCTAATGAAAAACTGTTTTTT
TRBJ2-2,NA,TRBD1,TRBV9,CASSVGQGDTGELFF,TGTGCCAGCAGCGTAGGGCAGGGGGACACCGGGGAGCTGTTTTTT
TRBJ2-1,NA,TRBD2,TRBV18,CASSLPTSGGLNEQFF,TGTGCCAGCTCTCTCCCAACTAGCGGGGGGTTGAATGAGCAGTTCTTC
TRBJ1-6,many,NA,TRBV6-2/TRBV6-3,CASSTISGVRLAPLHF,TGTGCCAGCAGTACTATTTCAGGGGTACGCCTAGCACCCCTCCACTTT
TRBJ1-1,NA,TRBD1,TRBV27,CASSSGGQALNMNTEAFF,TGTGCCAGCAGTTCCGGAGGACAGGCGTTAAATATGAACACTGAAGCTTTCTTT
TRBJ2-3,once,NA,TRBV7-8,CASSVGRFGTDTQYF,TGTGCCAGCAGCGTCGGGAGATTCGGCACAGATACGCAGTATTTT
TRBJ1-2,NA,NA,TRBV11-2,CASSLAEGLYGYTF,TGTGCCAGCAGCTTAGCGGAAGGACTCTATGGCTACACCTTC
TRBJ2-7,NA,TRBD1,TRBV18,CASSRGTGGHPEQYF,TGTGCCAGCTCCCGGGGGACAGGGGGACACCCCGAGCAGTACTTC
TRBJ2-2,NA,NA,TRBV5-1,CASSFRANTGELFF,TGCGCCAGCAGCTTCCGAGCGAACACCGGGGAGCTGTTTTTT
TRBJ2-3,few,TRBD1,TRBV19,CASSSRRTGGRDTQYF,TGTGCCAGTAGTTCCCGGAGGACAGGGGGCCGGGATACGCAGTATTTT
TRBJ2-5,NA,TRBD1,TRBV6-2/TRBV6-3,CASSRPSGTGPETQYF,TGTGCCAGCAGCCGACCATCCGGGACAGGGCCAGAGACCCAGTACTTC
TRBJ2-7,NA,TRBD2,TRBV5-8,CASSSPGLAEYEQYF,TGTGCCAGCAGCTCGCCGGGACTAGCGGAATACGAGCAGTACTTC
TRBJ2-7,NA,NA,TRBV5-1,CASSAELRTTPSEQYF,TGCGCCAGCAGCGCGGAACTCCGGACTACCCCATCCGAGCAGTACTTC
TRBJ2-3,NA,TRBD2,TRBV18,CASSLGLAGDTQYF,TGTGCCAGCTCCCTCGGACTAGCGGGGGATACGCAGTATTTT
TRBJ1-2,NA,NA,TRBV5-4,CASSPKGGFKPYGYTF,TGTGCCAGCAGCCCCAAGGGAGGGTTCAAGCCTTATGGCTACACCTTC
TRBJ2-2,few,NA,TRBV24-1,CATSDSDLKNTGELFF,TGTGCCACCAGTGATTCGGACTTAAAGAACACCGGGGAGCTGTTTTTT
TRBJ1-5,NA,TRBD1,TRBV28,CASDTGALSNQPQHF,TGTGCCAGCGATACAGGGGCCCTTAGCAATCAGCCCCAGCATTTT
TRBJ1-5,NA,TRBD1,TRBV19,CASSPGTGGVDSNQPQHF,TGTGCCAGTAGCCCCGGTACAGGGGGGGTAGATAGCAATCAGCCCCAGCATTTT
TRBJ2-4,NA,NA,TRBV5-4,CASSFQGGTKNIQYF,TGTGCCAGCAGCTTTCAGGGGGGTACCAAAAACATTCAGTACTTC
TRBJ1-6,NA,NA,TRBV5-4,CASSLGHYNSPLHF,TGTGCCAGCAGCTTAGGACATTATAATTCACCCCTCCACTTT
TRBJ2-7,NA,TRBD1,TRBV5-6,CASSSGQSDEQYF,TGTGCCAGCAGCTCGGGACAGTCCGACGAGCAGTACTTC
TRBJ1-6,few,NA,TRBV6-1,CASSESREHNSPLHF,TGTGCCAGCAGTGAAAGTCGGGAACATAATTCACCCCTCCACTTT
TRBJ2-5,NA,NA,TRBV5-1,CASSFGLQETQYF,TGCGCCAGCAGCTTTGGGCTCCAAGAGACCCAGTACTTC
TRBJ1-4,once,NA,TRBV19,CASSKSGGTATNEKLFF,TGTGCCAGTAGTAAGAGCGGGGGGACCGCAACTAATGAAAAACTGTTTTTT
TRBJ1-1,NA,NA,TRBV5-1,CASSQLMDTEAFF,TGCGCCAGCTCGCAACTGATGGACACTGAAGCTTTCTTT
TRBJ1-2,NA,NA,TRBV7-2,CASSPRVDSYGYTF,TGTGCCAGCAGCCCCCGGGTCGACTCCTATGGCTACACCTTC
TRBJ2-5,NA,TRBD1,TRBV7-9,CASRQDRGRETQYF,TGTGCCAGCAGGCAGGACAGGGGACGAGAGACCCAGTACTTC
TRBJ2-3,NA,TRBD2,TRBV5-1,CASSMSGRELSTDTQYF,TGCGCCAGCAGCATGAGCGGGAGGGAACTAAGCACAGATACGCAGTATTTT
TRBJ2-4,NA,TRBD2,TRBV6-1,CASSEKASGSRNIQYF,TGTGCCAGCAGTGAGAAGGCTAGCGGGAGTCGAAACATTCAGTACTTC
TRBJ1-1,NA,NA,TRBV29-1,CSVATPGRGNTEAFF,TGCAGCGTTGCTACTCCCGGCCGGGGAAACACTGAAGCTTTCTTT
TRBJ1-4,NA,NA,TRBV7-2,CASSVRGATNEKLFF,TGTGCCAGCAGCGTGAGAGGTGCAACTAATGAAAAACTGTTTTTT
TRBJ2-3,NA,TRBD2,TRBV7-9,CASSQWGGLQGRTDTQYF,TGTGCCAGCAGCCAATGGGGAGGGTTGCAGGGAAGGACAGATACGCAGTATTTT
TRBJ2-3,NA,TRBD1,TRBV2,CASTRDRGRHTQYF,TGTGCCAGCACCCGGGACAGGGGGCGTCATACGCAGTATTTT
TRBJ1-2,NA,NA,TRBV6-1,CASSENEEYYGYTF,TGTGCCAGCAGTGAGAACGAGGAGTACTATGGCTACACCTTC
TRBJ1-2,NA,NA,TRBV18,CASSPQQDRGYTF,TGTGCCAGCTCACCACAACAGGATCGTGGCTACACCTTC
TRBJ2-1,NA,NA,TRBV5-4,CASSLRTTDNEQFF,TGTGCCAGCAGCTTAAGGACTACAGACAATGAGCAGTTCTTC
TRBJ2-3,once,NA,TRBV7-3,CASSSKPLPDTQYF,TGTGCCAGCAGCTCAAAACCCCTACCAGATACGCAGTATTTT
TRBJ1-2,NA,TRBD1,TRBV19,CASSKRRTGEVGYTF,TGTGCCAGTAGTAAGCGAAGGACAGGCGAGGTCGGCTACACCTTC
TRBJ2-1,NA,NA,TRBV4-2,CASSQRTGGSNEQFF,TGTGCCAGCAGCCAACGCACTGGCGGGTCTAATGAGCAGTTCTTC
TRBJ2-1,NA,TRBD2,TRBV5-1,CASSPNTRRGGHNEQFF,TGCGCCAGCAGCCCCAATACCCGACGGGGGGGACACAATGAGCAGTTCTTC
TRBJ1-3,NA,NA,TRBV7-9,CASSLAGSSGNTIYF,TGTGCCAGCAGCTTAGCGGGGAGCTCTGGAAACACCATATATTTT
TRBJ1-2,NA,NA,TRBV9,CASSVGGGAAYGYTF,TGTGCCAGCAGCGTAGGAGGGGGGGCGGCCTATGGCTACACCTTC
TRBJ1-3,NA,TRBD1,TRBV6-5,CASSFRQGGPGNTIYF,TGTGCCAGCAGTTTTAGACAGGGAGGACCTGGAAACACCATATATTTT